Listed below are T cell receptor beta chains from one sample, sequenced in a study of beta chain features in type 1 diabetes. Sequenced by immunoSEQ multiplex PCR; TCRdb stores in-frame clones only, minus some. The table lists roughly 730,000 clones, over 10% of them singletons. Source material: naive CD4+ T cells from blood. The receptor set was obtained from a man aged 18 to 35 with type 1 diabetes. Each CDR3 is given with its conserved first and last residue. A D gene is named only where the DNA matches it firmly. Some rows have no size entry. The others give once, few or many, or a class for an expanded clone.

>TRBJ1-2|TRBD1|TRBV2|few
CASSITGTGYGYTF
TGTGCCAGCAGTATCACCGGGACAGGCTATGGCTACACCTTC
>TRBJ2-7|.|TRBV18|few
CASSPPPGANEQYF
TGTGCCAGCTCACCACCACCGGGGGCGAATGAGCAGTACTTC
>TRBJ2-5|.|TRBV5-1|few
CASRRGLQETQYF
TGCGCCAGCAGGAGGGGACTGCAAGAGACCCAGTACTTC
>TRBJ1-2|.|TRBV6-5|few
CASTREGAYGYTF
TGTGCCAGCACCCGGGAGGGAGCCTATGGCTACACCTTC
>TRBJ2-1|.|TRBV7-6|few
CASSLGGLRSYNEQFF
TGTGCCAGCAGCTTGGGGGGGCTCAGATCCTACAATGAGCAGTTCTTC
>TRBJ1-1|.|TRBV2|few
CASSEGSLNTEAFF
TGTGCCAGCAGTGAGGGGTCCCTGAACACTGAAGCTTTCTTT
>TRBJ2-3|.|TRBV9|.
CASSVGVQGTDTQYF
TGTGCCAGCAGCGTAGGGGTCCAAGGCACAGATACGCAGTATTTT
>TRBJ1-2|TRBD1|TRBV30|few
CAWSPTGMGGYTF
TGTGCCTGGAGTCCGACAGGGATGGGTGGCTACACCTTC
>TRBJ2-1|TRBD1|TRBV25-1|.
CASSDWTGRFEQFF
TGTGCCAGCAGTGACTGGACAGGGCGGTTCGAGCAGTTCTTC
>TRBJ2-2|TRBD1|TRBV29-1|.
CSGRRGTGELFF
TGCAGCGGTCGCAGGGGGACCGGGGAGCTGTTTTTT
>TRBJ1-6|TRBD1|TRBV29-1|few
CRVTGTGNSPLHF
TGCAGAGTAACCGGGACAGGGAATTCACCCCTCCACTTT
>TRBJ1-1|TRBD1|TRBV28|.
CASSLATGGTTEAFF
TGTGCCAGCAGTTTGGCCACAGGGGGAACGACTGAAGCTTTCTTT
>TRBJ2-5|TRBD1|TRBV2|once
CASTEDRARETQYF
TGTGCCAGCACTGAGGACAGGGCGAGAGAGACCCAGTACTTC
>TRBJ1-1|.|TRBV30|.
CAWMGRDTEAFF
TGTGCCTGGATGGGCAGGGACACTGAAGCTTTCTTT
>TRBJ2-5|TRBD2|TRBV29-1|.
CSALRGTSQETQYF
TGCAGCGCCCTGCGGGGGACCTCCCAAGAGACCCAGTACTTC
>TRBJ1-5|.|TRBV11-2|few
CASSFAMGNQPQHF
TGTGCCAGCAGCTTCGCGATGGGTAATCAGCCCCAGCATTTT
>TRBJ1-3|.|TRBV29-1|few
CSVESKDSTGGNTIYF
TGCAGCGTTGAAAGTAAGGACAGTACGGGTGGAAACACCATATATTTT
>TRBJ1-1|.|TRBV19|few
CASSIEVYTEAFF
TGTGCCAGTAGTATCGAGGTCTACACTGAAGCTTTCTTT
>TRBJ2-3|TRBD2|TRBV11-2|few
CASSLYLAGETDTQYF
TGTGCCAGCAGCTTATATCTAGCGGGGGAGACAGATACGCAGTATTTT
>TRBJ2-3|TRBD1|TRBV15|.
CATSRDRAEDTQYF
TGTGCCACCAGCAGGGACAGGGCGGAAGATACGCAGTATTTT
>TRBJ1-3|.|TRBV10-3|few
CAIRKGTGNTIYF
TGTGCCATCAGAAAAGGGACTGGAAACACCATATATTTT
>TRBJ2-7|TRBD1|TRBV5-1|once
CASHLTGEVDEQYF
TGCGCCAGCCATTTGACAGGGGAAGTGGACGAGCAGTACTTC
>TRBJ1-2|.|TRBV2|few
CASSLDSGDGYTF
TGTGCCAGCAGTTTGGATTCAGGGGATGGCTACACCTTC
>TRBJ2-3|.|TRBV2|.
CAFGGIDTQYF
TGTGCCTTCGGGGGTATAGATACGCAGTATTTT
>TRBJ2-3|.|TRBV7-7|few
CASSLMGAETDTQYF
TGTGCCAGCAGCTTAATGGGGGCAGAGACAGATACGCAGTATTTT
>TRBJ2-7|.|TRBV6-5|.
CASRILALASYEQYF
TGTGCCAGCAGGATTCTAGCGCTCGCTTCCTACGAGCAGTACTTC
>TRBJ1-2|TRBD1|TRBV6-1|few
CASRLQGVSYGYTF
TGTGCCAGCAGACTACAGGGGGTGAGCTATGGCTACACCTTC
>TRBJ2-7|TRBD1|TRBV5-1|.
CASSPGTGREEQYF
TGCGCCAGCAGCCCCGGGACAGGGCGTGAGGAGCAGTACTTC
>TRBJ2-7|.|TRBV30|.
CAWTPPNSGTQYF
TGTGCCTGGACTCCACCCAACTCCGGGACACAGTACTTC
>TRBJ2-7|TRBD2|TRBV7-3|few
CASSPNSGVLSEQYF
TGTGCCAGCAGCCCCAATAGCGGGGTTCTGAGTGAGCAGTACTTC
>TRBJ1-6|.|TRBV15|few
CATSREKHNSPLHF
TGTGCCACCAGCAGAGAAAAACATAATTCACCCCTCCACTTT
>TRBJ2-7|.|TRBV28|few
CASNLGDYEQYF
TGTGCCAGCAATCTAGGGGATTACGAGCAGTACTTC
>TRBJ2-7|.|TRBV6-5|few
CASIQGHEQYF
TGTGCCAGCATACAGGGTCACGAGCAGTACTTC
>TRBJ2-1|TRBD2|TRBV7-3|.
CASSNPGLAGYNEQFF
TGTGCCAGCAGCAACCCGGGACTAGCGGGGTACAATGAGCAGTTCTTC
>TRBJ1-5|TRBD1|TRBV11-2|.
CASSVGQGGQPQHF
TGTGCCAGCAGCGTCGGACAGGGAGGCCAGCCCCAGCATTTT
>TRBJ1-6|.|TRBV6-5|.
CASRQVANSPLHF
TGTGCCAGCAGACAAGTGGCGAATTCACCCCTCCACTTT
>TRBJ1-4|.|TRBV9|few
CASSVHSTNEKLFF
TGTGCCAGCAGCGTACACTCAACTAATGAAAAACTGTTTTTT
>TRBJ2-2|.|TRBV10-3|.
CAISESRDTGELFF
TGTGCCATCAGTGAGTCTAGGGACACCGGGGAGCTGTTTTTT
>TRBJ2-6|.|TRBV28|.
CASSTNPSGANVLTF
TGTGCCAGCAGTACTAATCCGTCTGGGGCCAACGTCCTGACTTTC
>TRBJ2-1|TRBD1|TRBV5-1|.
CASKTGGAYNEQFF
TGCGCCAGCAAGACAGGGGGCGCGTACAATGAGCAGTTCTTC